The next 20 T cell receptor beta chains were all read from a single sample in a study of beta chain features in type 1 diabetes. Study results and limitations: Within each of all four CD4+ subsets, Type 1 diabetes patients had TCRB CDR3s that were moderately but significantly shorter.

No antigens are known for them. Sequenced material consisted of expressed TCRB transcripts (all of the isolated RNA was reverse transcribed). The protocol was immunoSEQ multiplex PCR, while the TCRdb copy is restricted to in-frame clones and leaves out a portion. The sample yields about 660,000 clones, about an eighth seen once. The sample was naive CD4+ T cells from blood. These receptors were taken from a man between 18 and 35 years old with type 1 diabetes.

This clone came up a few times. This chain connects TRBV6-1 to TRBJ2-2; TRBD1 matches at 8 bases. Germline values: CDR1 MNHNS, CDR2 SASEGT. The CDR3 totals 14 residues. Trimming cost V 7 bases and J 7 bases; bases outside gene matches: 8. CDR3 amino acids: CASMMTGVSGELFF. The CDR3 DNA sequence: TGTGCCAGCATGATGACAGGGGTGAGCGGGGAGCTGTTTTTT.

The chain links TRBV5-4 to TRBJ2-3; D is possibly TRBD2 (6 bases). Germline CDR1 and CDR2: SGHNT and YYREEE (reference sequence). The CDR3 has 16 residues. Trimming removed 0 bases from V and 1 base from J, with 12 bases in between. The chain's CDR3 is CASSLEAGTRTDTQYF. The CDR3 DNA sequence: TGTGCCAGCAGCTTGGAAGCAGGGACTCGCACAGATACGCAGTATTTT.

V and J are TRBV25-1 and TRBJ1-5, with 7 positions matching TRBD1. The CDR3 extends over 15 amino acids. With V trimmed by 2 bases and J by 2 bases, 3 bases remained unmatched. CDR1 MGHDK and CDR2 SYGVNS come from the germline V gene. Here the CDR3 DNA reads TGTGCCAGCAGTGAACCAGGACAGGGCAATCAGCCCCAGCATTTT. Translated: CASSEPGQGNQPQHF.

About this clone itself: One end of the junction is discordant with germline, which a read error may explain. The gene calls are TRBV6-1 and TRBJ1-1, with D possibly TRBD1 on 6 matching bases. The length of the CDR3 is 14 residues. From germline, CDR1 is MNHNS and CDR2 SASEGT. The CDR3 loop is CASSEGQTNTEAFF. For the CDR3, the DNA is TGTGCCAGCAGCGAAGGACAGACGAACACTGAAGCTTTCTTT.

This clone appeared a few times. CDR3 protein: CASSVSFYGYTF. In DNA form, the CDR3 reads TGTGCCAGCAGTGTCAGCTTCTATGGCTACACCTTC. The rearrangement joins TRBV2 to TRBJ1-2, with D unresolved. The V end was cut by 4 bases, the J end by 4 bases, with 7 bases between. The CDR3 extends over 12 amino acids. CDR1 SNHLY and CDR2 FYNNEI come from the germline V gene.

This sequence joins TRBV5-1 and TRBJ2-5; perhaps TRBD1 as D (6 bases). The germline gives CDR1 SGHRS, CDR2 YFSETQ. Trimming shortened V by 3 bases and J by 2 bases, and 14 bases separated the two germline ends. This CDR3 has 15 amino acids. The DNA for the CDR3 is TGCGCCAGCAGCTACACCGGGACAAGACAAGAGACCCAGTACTTC. It yields the protein CASSYTGTRQETQYF.

The sample holds a few counts of this clone. The rearrangement joins TRBV9 to TRBJ2-7, with 9 bases lining up with TRBD1. V gave up 1 base and J gave up 5 bases; unmatched junction bases: 1. The CDR3 consists of 13 residues. The germline V gene has CDR1 SGDLS and CDR2 YYNGEE. CDR3 region: CASSVRTGDEQYF. The CDR3 nucleotides are TGTGCCAGCAGCGTACGGACAGGGGACGAGCAGTACTTC. The full variable domain, completed using reference TRBV9 and TRBJ2-7, is DSGVTQTPKHLITATGQRVTLRCSPRSGDLSVYWYQQSLDQGLQFLIQYYNGEERAKGNILERFSAQQFPDLHSELNLSSLELGDSALYFCASSVRTGDEQYFGPGTRLTVT.

This sequence joins TRBV30 and TRBJ1-3, with D hard to call. CDR1 GTSNPN and CDR2 SVGIG come from the germline V gene (reference sequence). The CDR3 is 15 residues long. Trimming cost V 2 bases and J 0 bases, with 11 bases left between them. CDR3 bases: TGTGCCTGGAGTCCCTCATTCCACTCTGGAAACACCATATATTTT. This gives the protein CAWSPSFHSGNTIYF.

This clone showed up just a few times. The chain combines TRBV5-1 with TRBJ2-5, with TRBD1 identical over 9 bases. J was trimmed by 5 bases and V by 4 bases; bases with no gene match: 6. The CDR3 is 14 residues long. CDR1 is SGHRS, CDR2 YFSETQ, per germline. The CDR3 here is CASSEQGAGETQYF. CDR3 bases: TGCGCCAGCAGCGAACAGGGGGCCGGGGAGACCCAGTACTTC.

The chain employs TRBV21-1 and TRBJ2-1; no check of the table's D call, TRBD2, against the DNA was made. TRBV21-1 is a documented pseudogene. This CDR3 is 16 amino acids long. This chain's CDR3 is CASSTRSTTWYNEQFF. In DNA form, the CDR3 reads TGTGCCAGCAGCACCCGATCTACTACCTGGTACAATGAGCAGTTCTTC.

V gene TRBV4-3 combines with J gene TRBJ1-6; 7 bases are a match to TRBD1. The CDR3 runs to 15 residues. V was pared by 4 bases and J by 7 bases, with 7 bases of the junction left unmatched. CDR1 LGHNA and CDR2 YSLEER come from the germline V gene. The chain's CDR3 is CASSLSGRGNSPLHF. For the CDR3, the DNA is TGCGCCAGCAGCCTCTCCGGCAGGGGGAATTCACCCCTCCACTTT.

This clone was seen more than once but under ten times. This chain uses TRBV5-4 with TRBJ1-1, with D perhaps TRBD1 (5 bases). The CDR3 length is 14 residues. The germline V gene encodes CDR1 SGHNT and CDR2 YYREEE (reference sequence). V lost 4 bases and J 6 bases, leaving 16 bases between the germline ends. In DNA form, the CDR3 reads TGTGCCAGCAGCCTCCGGCCGGGGGGAGCTGAAGCTTTCTTT. It is translated as CASSLRPGGAEAFF.

The V gene is TRBV2, the J gene TRBJ1-5; the match to TRBD1 covers 7 bases. Trimming at V came to 8 bases and at J to 6 bases, leaving 10 bases not matched to a gene. The CDR3 covers 14 residues. Per germline, CDR1 SNHLY and CDR2 FYNNEI. The CDR3 here is CASRTGVESQPQHF. The CDR3 nucleotides are TGTGCCAGCCGAACAGGGGTGGAAAGTCAGCCCCAGCATTTT.

The V and J genes are TRBV23-1 and TRBJ1-2; D is unclear. TRBV23-1 is an open reading frame whose function is uncertain. This CDR3 has 13 residues. Between the trimmed V and J ends, which lost 8 bases and 3 bases, there was a span of 13 bases. The CDR3 nucleotides read TGCGCCAGCCTTGCAGGTCTGGACTATGGCTACACCTTC. This codes for CASLAGLDYGYTF.

The chain uses TRBV6-5 and TRBJ1-5, with D hard to call. This CDR3 has 13 residues. CDR1 is MNHEY and CDR2 is SVGAGI in the germline V gene. V lost 5 bases and J 6 bases, leaving 11 bases between the germline ends. CDR3 residues: CASSEARSQPQHF. As DNA, the CDR3 is TGTGCCAGCAGTGAAGCGCGAAGTCAGCCCCAGCATTTT.

This clone occurred a few times. CDR3 in DNA: TGTGCCAGTAGTATAACCGGGACAGGGTCCTACAATGAGCAGTTCTTC. Translating gives CASSITGTGSYNEQFF. The genes are TRBV19 and TRBJ2-1, with 9 bases fitting TRBD1. This CDR3 is 16 amino acids long. Losses at the gene ends were 2 bases for V and 1 base for J; bases not matched to a gene: 3. CDR1 and CDR2 (germline): LNHDA, SQIVND (reference sequence). Drawing the rest from reference TRBV19 and TRBJ2-1, the complete variable domain is DGGITQSPKYLFRKEGQNVTLSCEQNLNHDAMYWYRQDPGQGLRLIYYSQIVNDFQKGDIAEGYSVSREKKESFPLTVTSAQKNPTAFYLCASSITGTGSYNEQFFGPGTRLTVL.

The chain employs TRBV11-2 and TRBJ2-4; D is unclear. There are 14 residues in the CDR3. Trimming took off 1 base at V and 0 bases at J, with 4 bases between the two ends. CDR1 and CDR2 from the germline V gene are SGHAT and FQNNGV. CDR3 region: CASSLGTAKNIQYF. Here the CDR3 DNA reads TGTGCCAGCAGCTTAGGGACAGCCAAAAACATTCAGTACTTC.

This sequence joins TRBV25-1 and TRBJ1-4; 8 bases line up with TRBD1. The V segment lost 5 bases and the J segment 7 bases; nucleotides outside the gene matches: 6. The CDR3 has 14 residues. CDR1 and CDR2 from the germline V gene are MGHDK and SYGVNS. CDR3 nucleotide sequence: TGTGCCAGCAGTCGAACAGGGGGTGGTGAAAAACTGTTTTTT. Protein: CASSRTGGGEKLFF. The variable domain in full, completed from reference TRBV25-1 and TRBJ1-4, reads EADIYQTPRYLVIGTGKKITLECSQTMGHDKMYWYQQDPGMELHLIHYSYGVNSTEKGDLSSESTVSRIRTEHFPLTLESARPSHTSQYLCASSRTGGGEKLFFGSGTQLSVL.

J is TRBJ1-2 and V is TRBV11-1; D call uncertain. There are 15 residues in the CDR3. Trimming left V 0 bases short and J 4 bases short, with 12 bases between. Germline V gene data show CDR1 as SGHAT and CDR2 as FQDESV (reference sequence). As DNA, the CDR3 is TGTGCCAGCAGCTTAGCTAAGACGGACCTCTATGGCTACACCTTC. It yields the protein CASSLAKTDLYGYTF.

This chain connects TRBV4-1 to TRBJ2-3; unclear D gene. The length of the CDR3 is 13 residues. The V end was cut by 0 bases, the J end by 6 bases, with 7 bases between. The germline V gene encodes CDR1 MGHRA and CDR2 YSYEKL. As DNA, the CDR3 is TGCGCCAGCAGCCAAGATTTAGGGGATACGCAGTATTTT. This codes for CASSQDLGDTQYF.